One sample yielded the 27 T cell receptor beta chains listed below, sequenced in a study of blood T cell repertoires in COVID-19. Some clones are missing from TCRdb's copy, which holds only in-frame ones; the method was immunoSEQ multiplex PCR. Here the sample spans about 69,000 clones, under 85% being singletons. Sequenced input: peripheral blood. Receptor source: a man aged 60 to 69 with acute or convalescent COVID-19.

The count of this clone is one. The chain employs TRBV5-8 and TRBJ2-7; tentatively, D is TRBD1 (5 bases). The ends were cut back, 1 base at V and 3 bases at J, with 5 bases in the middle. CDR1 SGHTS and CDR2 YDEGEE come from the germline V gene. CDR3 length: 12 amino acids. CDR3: CASSLTGYEQYF. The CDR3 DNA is TGTGCCAGCAGCTTGACAGGCTACGAGCAGTACTTC. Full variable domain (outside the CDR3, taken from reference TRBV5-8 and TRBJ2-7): EAGVTQSPTHLIKTRGQQATLRCSPISGHTSVYWYQQALGLGLQFLLWYDEGEERNRGNFPPRFSGRQFPNYSSELNVNALELEDSALYLCASSLTGYEQYFGPGTRLTVT.

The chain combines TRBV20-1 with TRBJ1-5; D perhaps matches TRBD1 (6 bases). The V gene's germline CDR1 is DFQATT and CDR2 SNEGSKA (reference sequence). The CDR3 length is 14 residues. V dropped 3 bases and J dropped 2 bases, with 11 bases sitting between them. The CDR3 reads CSASLQGGNQPQHF. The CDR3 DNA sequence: TGCAGTGCTAGTCTACAGGGTGGCAATCAGCCCCAGCATTTT.

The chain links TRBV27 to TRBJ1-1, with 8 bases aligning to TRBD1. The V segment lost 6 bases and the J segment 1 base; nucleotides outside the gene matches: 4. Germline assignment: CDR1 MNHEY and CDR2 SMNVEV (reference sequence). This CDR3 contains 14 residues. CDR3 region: CASRRQGPNTEAFF. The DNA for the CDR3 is TGTGCCAGCAGAAGACAGGGGCCGAACACTGAAGCTTTCTTT.

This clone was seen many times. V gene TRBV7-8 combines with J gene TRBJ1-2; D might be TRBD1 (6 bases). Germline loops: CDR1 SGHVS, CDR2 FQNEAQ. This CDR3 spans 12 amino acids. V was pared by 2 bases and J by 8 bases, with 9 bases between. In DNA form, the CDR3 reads TGTGCCAGCAGCTTACGAAGGGGGGGCTACACCTTC. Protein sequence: CASSLRRGGYTF.

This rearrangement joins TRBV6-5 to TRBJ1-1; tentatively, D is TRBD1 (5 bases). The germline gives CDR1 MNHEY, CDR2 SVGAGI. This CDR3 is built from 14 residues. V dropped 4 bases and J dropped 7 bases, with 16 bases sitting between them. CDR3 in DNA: TGTGCCAGCAGTTCTTGGACAAATCGAATTGAAGCTTTCTTT. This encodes CASSSWTNRIEAFF.

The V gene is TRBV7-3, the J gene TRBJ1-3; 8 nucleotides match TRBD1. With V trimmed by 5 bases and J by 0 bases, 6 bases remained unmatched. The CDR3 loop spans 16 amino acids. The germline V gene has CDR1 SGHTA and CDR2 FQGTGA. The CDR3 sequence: CASSPGQGVSGNTIYF. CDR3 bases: TGTGCCAGCAGCCCCGGACAGGGCGTCTCTGGAAACACCATATATTTT. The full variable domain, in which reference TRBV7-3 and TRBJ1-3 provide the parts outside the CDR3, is GAGVSQTPSNKVTEKGKYVELRCDPISGHTALYWYRQSLGQGPEFLIYFQGTGAADDSGLPNDRFFAVRPEGSVSTLKIQRTERGDSAVYLCASSPGQGVSGNTIYFGEGSWLTVV.

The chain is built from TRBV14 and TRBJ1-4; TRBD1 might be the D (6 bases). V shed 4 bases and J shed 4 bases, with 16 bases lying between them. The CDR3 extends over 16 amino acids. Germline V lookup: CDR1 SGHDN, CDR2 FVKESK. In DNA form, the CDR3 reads TGTGCCAGCAGCCGAACTCCAGGGGAGGGTAATGAAAAACTGTTTTTT. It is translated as CASSRTPGEGNEKLFF.

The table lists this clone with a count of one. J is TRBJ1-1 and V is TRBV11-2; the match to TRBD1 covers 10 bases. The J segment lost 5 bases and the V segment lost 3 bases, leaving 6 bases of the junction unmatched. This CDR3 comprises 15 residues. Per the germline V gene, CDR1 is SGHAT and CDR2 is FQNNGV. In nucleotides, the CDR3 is TGTGCCAGCAGCTTTACCGGGACAGGGGCGACTGAAGCTTTCTTT. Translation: CASSFTGTGATEAFF.

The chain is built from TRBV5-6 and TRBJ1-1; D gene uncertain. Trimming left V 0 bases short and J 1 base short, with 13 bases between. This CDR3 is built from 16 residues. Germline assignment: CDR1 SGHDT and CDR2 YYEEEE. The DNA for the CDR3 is TGTGCCAGCAGCTTGGTGGGCCGACAAAGGAACACTGAAGCTTTCTTT. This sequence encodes CASSLVGRQRNTEAFF.

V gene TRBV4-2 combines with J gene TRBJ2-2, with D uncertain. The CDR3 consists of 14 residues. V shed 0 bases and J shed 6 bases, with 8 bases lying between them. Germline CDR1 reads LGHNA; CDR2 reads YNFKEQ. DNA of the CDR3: TGTGCCAGCAGCCAAGATCATTCATCCGGGGAGCTGTTTTTT. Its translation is CASSQDHSSGELFF.

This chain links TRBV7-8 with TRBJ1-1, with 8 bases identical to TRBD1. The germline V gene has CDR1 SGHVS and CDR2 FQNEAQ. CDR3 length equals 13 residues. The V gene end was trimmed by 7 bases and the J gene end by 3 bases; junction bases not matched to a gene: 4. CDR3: CASIGQGYTEAFF. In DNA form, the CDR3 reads TGTGCCAGCATCGGACAGGGATACACTGAAGCTTTCTTT.

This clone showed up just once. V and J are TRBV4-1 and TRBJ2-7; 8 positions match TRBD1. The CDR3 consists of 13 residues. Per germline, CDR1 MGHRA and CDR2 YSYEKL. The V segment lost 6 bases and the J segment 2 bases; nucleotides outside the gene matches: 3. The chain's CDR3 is CASSYRGTYEQYF. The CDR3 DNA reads TGCGCCAGCAGTTACAGGGGGACCTACGAGCAGTACTTC.

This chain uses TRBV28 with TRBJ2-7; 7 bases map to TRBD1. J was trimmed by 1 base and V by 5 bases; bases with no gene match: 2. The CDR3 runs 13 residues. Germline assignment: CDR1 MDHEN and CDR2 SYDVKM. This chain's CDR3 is CASSPGQSYEQYF. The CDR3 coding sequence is TGTGCCAGCAGTCCGGGACAGTCCTACGAGCAGTACTTC.

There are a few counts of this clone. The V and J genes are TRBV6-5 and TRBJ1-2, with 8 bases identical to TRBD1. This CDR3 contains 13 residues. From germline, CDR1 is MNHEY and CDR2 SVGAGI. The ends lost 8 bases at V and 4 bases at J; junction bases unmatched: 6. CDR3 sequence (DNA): TGTGCCAGCCGACTCGGACAGGGCTATGGCTACACCTTC. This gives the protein CASRLGQGYGYTF.

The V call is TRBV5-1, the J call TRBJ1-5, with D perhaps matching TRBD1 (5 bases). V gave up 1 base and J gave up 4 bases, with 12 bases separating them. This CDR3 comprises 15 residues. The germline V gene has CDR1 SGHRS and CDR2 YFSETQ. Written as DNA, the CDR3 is TGCGCCAGCAGCTTGTGGGGGGAGACAAATCAGCCCCAGCATTTT. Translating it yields CASSLWGETNQPQHF.

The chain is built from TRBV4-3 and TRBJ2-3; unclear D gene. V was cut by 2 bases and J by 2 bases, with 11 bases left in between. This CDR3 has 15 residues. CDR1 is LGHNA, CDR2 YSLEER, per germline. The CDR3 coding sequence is TGCGCCAGCAGCCAATCTAGGTTCCCCACAGATACGCAGTATTTT. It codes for CASSQSRFPTDTQYF.

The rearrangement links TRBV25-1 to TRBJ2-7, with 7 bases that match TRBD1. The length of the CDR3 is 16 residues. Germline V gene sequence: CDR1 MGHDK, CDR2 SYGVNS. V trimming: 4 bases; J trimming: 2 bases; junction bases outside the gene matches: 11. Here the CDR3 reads CASSGVLDRETYEQYF. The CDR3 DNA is TGTGCCAGCAGTGGGGTTCTTGACAGGGAGACCTACGAGCAGTACTTC.

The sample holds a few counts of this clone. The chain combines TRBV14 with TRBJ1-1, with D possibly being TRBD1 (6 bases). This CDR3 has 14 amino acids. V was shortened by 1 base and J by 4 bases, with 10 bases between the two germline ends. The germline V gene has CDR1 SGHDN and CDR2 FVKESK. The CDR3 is CASSQVGGGTEAFF. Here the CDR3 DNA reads TGTGCCAGCAGCCAAGTTGGGGGCGGCACTGAAGCTTTCTTT.

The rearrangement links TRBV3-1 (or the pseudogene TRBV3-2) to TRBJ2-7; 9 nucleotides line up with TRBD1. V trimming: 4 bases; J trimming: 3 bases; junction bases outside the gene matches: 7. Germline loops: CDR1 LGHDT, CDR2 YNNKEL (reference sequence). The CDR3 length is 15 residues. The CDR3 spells CASSLTTGGNYEQYF. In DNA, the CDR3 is TGTGCCAGCAGCCTGACGACAGGGGGGAACTACGAGCAGTACTTC.

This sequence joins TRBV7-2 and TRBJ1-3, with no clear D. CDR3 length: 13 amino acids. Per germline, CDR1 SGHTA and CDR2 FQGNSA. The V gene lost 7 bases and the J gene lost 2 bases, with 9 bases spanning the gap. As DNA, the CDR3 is TGTGCCAGCACGACGAGGGCTGGAAACACCATATATTTT. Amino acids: CASTTRAGNTIYF. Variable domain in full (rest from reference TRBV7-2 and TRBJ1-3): GAGVSQSPSNKVTEKGKDVELRCDPISGHTALYWYRQSLGQGLEFLIYFQGNSAPDKSGLPSDRFSAERTGGSVSTLTIQRTQQEDSAVYLCASTTRAGNTIYFGEGSWLTVV.

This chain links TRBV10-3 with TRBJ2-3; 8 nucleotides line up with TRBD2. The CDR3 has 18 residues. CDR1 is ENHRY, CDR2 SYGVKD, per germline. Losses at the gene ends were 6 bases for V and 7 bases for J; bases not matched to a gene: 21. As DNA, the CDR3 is TGTGCCATCAGCCCTCCTGCCTGGACGGGGGGGCACGAGAATACGCAGTATTTT. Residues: CAISPPAWTGGHENTQYF.

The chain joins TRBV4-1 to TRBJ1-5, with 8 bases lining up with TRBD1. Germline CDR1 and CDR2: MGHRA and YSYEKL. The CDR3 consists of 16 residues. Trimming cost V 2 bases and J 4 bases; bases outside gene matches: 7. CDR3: CASSQPSRDRNQPQHF. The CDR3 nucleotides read TGCGCCAGCAGCCAACCGTCCCGGGACAGGAATCAGCCCCAGCATTTT.

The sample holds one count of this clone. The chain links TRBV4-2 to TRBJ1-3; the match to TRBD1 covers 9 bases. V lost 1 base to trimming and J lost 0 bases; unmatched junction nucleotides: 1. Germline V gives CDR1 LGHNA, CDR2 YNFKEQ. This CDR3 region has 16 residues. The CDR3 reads CASSQAGQGSGNTIYF. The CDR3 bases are TGTGCCAGCAGCCAAGCGGGACAGGGCTCTGGAAACACCATATATTTT.

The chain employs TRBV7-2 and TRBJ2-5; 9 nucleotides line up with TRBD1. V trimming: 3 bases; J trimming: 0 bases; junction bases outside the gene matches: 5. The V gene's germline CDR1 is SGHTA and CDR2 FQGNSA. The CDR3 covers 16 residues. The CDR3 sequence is CASSLGGQGNQETQYF. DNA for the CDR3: TGTGCCAGCAGCTTGGGTGGACAGGGGAACCAAGAGACCCAGTACTTC. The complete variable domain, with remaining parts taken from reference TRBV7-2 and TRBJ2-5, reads GAGVSQSPSNKVTEKGKDVELRCDPISGHTALYWYRQSLGQGLEFLIYFQGNSAPDKSGLPSDRFSAERTGGSVSTLTIQRTQQEDSAVYLCASSLGGQGNQETQYFGPGTRLLVL.

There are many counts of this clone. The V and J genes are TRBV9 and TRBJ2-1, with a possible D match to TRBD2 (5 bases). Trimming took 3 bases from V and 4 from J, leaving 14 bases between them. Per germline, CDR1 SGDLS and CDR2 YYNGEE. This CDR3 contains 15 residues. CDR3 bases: TGTGCCAGCAGCGCGTTGAGCGGTACATACAATGAGCAGTTCTTC. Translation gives CASSALSGTYNEQFF. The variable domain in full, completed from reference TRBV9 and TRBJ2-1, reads DSGVTQTPKHLITATGQRVTLRCSPRSGDLSVYWYQQSLDQGLQFLIQYYNGEERAKGNILERFSAQQFPDLHSELNLSSLELGDSALYFCASSALSGTYNEQFFGPGTRLTVL.

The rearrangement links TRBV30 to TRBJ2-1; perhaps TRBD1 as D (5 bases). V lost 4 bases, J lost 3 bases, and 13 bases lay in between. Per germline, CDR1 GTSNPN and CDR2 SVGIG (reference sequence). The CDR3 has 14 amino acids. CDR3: CAWISGPIYNEQFF. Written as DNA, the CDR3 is TGTGCCTGGATATCAGGGCCGATCTACAATGAGCAGTTCTTC.

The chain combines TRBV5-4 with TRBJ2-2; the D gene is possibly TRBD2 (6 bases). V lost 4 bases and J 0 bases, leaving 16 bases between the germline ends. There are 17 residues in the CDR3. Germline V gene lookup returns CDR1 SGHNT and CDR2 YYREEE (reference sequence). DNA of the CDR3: TGTGCCAGCAGCCCTGGGACTTACCGAGCGAACACCGGGGAGCTGTTTTTT. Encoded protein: CASSPGTYRANTGELFF.